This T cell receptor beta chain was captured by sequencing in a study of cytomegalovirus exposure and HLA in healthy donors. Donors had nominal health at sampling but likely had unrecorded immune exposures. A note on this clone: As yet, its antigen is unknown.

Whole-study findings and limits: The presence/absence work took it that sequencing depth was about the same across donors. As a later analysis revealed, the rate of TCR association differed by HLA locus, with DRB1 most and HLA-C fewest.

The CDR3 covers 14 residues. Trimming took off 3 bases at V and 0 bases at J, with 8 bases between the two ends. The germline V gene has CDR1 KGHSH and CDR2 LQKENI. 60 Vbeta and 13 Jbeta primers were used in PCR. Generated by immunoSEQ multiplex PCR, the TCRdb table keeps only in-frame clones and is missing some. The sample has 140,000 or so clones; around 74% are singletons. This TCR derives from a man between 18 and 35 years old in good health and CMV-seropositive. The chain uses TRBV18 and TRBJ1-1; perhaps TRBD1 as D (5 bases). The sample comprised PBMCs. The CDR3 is CASSPQGMNTEAFF. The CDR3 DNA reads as TGTGCCAGCTCACCTCAGGGAATGAACACTGAAGCTTTCTTT.